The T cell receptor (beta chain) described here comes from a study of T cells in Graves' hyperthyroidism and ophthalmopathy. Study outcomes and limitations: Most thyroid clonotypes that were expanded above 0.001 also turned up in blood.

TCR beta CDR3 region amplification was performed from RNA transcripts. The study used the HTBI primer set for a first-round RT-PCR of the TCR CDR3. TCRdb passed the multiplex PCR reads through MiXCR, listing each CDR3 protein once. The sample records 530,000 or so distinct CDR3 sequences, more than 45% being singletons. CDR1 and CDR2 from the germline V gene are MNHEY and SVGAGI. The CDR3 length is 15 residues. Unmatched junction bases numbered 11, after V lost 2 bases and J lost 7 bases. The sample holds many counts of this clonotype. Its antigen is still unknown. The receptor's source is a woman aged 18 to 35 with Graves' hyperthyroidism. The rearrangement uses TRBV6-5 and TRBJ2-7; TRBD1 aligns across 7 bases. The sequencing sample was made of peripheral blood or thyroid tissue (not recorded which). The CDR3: CASSYPRRGQWEQYF. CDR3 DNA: TGTGCCAGCAGTTACCCACGTAGGGGGCAATGGGAGCAGTACTTC.